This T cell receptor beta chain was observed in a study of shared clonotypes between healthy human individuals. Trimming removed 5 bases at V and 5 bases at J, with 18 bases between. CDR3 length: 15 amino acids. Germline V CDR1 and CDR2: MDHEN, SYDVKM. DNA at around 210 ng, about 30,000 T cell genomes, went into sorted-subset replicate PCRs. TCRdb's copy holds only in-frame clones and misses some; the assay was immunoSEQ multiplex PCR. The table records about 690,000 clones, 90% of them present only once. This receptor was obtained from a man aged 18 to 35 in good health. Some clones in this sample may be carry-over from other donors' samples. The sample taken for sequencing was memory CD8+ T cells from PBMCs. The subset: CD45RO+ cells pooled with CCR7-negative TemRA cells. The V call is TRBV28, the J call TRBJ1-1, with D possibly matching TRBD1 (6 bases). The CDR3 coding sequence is TGTGCCAGCAGTACCCTACAGGGTCGCGGGACTGAAGCTTTCTTT. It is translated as CASSTLQGRGTEAFF. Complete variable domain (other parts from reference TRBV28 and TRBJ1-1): DVKVTQSSRYLVKRTGEKVFLECVQDMDHENMFWYRQDPGLGLRLIYFSYDVKMKEKGDIPEGYSVSREKKERFSLILESASTNQTSMYLCASSTLQGRGTEAFFGQGTRLTVV.